This TCR beta chain comes out of a study of identical twins. Template switching added a universal primer binding site, and final cDNA carried unique molecular identifiers. TCRdb re-derived calls from the 5' RACE reads in MiXCR, one entry per CDR3 protein. The sample lists 500,000 to 550,000 distinct CDR3 sequences, under 25% occurring once. The sample holds a few counts of this clonotype. Its antigen is currently unknown. This CDR3 region has 13 residues. Germline V CDR1 and CDR2: SGHVS, FNYEAQ. V lost 3 bases, J lost 5 bases, and 11 bases lay in between. General study points: Out-of-frame alpha sequences common to twins exhibited an excess of low generation probability. The more abundant beta clonotypes in cord blood had fewer insertions, and memory repertoires did not show this. There is a chance that invariant MAIT and iNKT cells partially muddied zero-insertion analyses.

A further study also used this sample, focusing on yellow fever vaccine responses in identical twins.

Sequencing was done on a sample of CD4+ T cells sorted from blood. The chain employs TRBV7-6 and TRBJ2-7, with D unresolved. The clonotype originates from a woman aged 18-35 years in good health. In nucleotides, the CDR3 is TGTGCCAGCAGCTTCCGAGGTGTGGACGAGCAGTACTTC. This encodes CASSFRGVDEQYF.